The 12 T cell receptor beta chains presented below share a single source sample, sequenced in a study of blood T cell repertoires in COVID-19. Clones were read by immunoSEQ multiplex PCR, and TCRdb kept only the in-frame ones, dropping some. The data contain approximately 190,000 clones, around three quarters of them singletons. The source material was peripheral blood. The receptor set was obtained from a man aged 60 to 69 with active or convalescent COVID-19.

The chain joins TRBV4-1 to TRBJ2-3; 13 nucleotides match TRBD2. The CDR3 is made up of 22 amino acids. V lost 0 bases to trimming and J lost 0 bases; unmatched junction nucleotides: 15. CDR1 and CDR2 from the germline V gene are MGHRA and YSYEKL. CDR3 residues: CASSQDLGGLAGRVISTDTQYF. The CDR3 DNA reads TGCGCCAGCAGCCAAGATCTCGGGGGACTAGCGGGACGGGTGATAAGCACAGATACGCAGTATTTT.

The V gene is TRBV2, the J gene TRBJ2-1, with 12 bases lining up with TRBD2. CDR1 is SNHLY and CDR2 is FYNNEI in the germline V gene. V was clipped by 9 bases and J by 9 bases; unmatched bases: 18. This CDR3 has 17 amino acids. Here the CDR3 DNA reads TGTGCCAGGGGACACTCGACTAGCGGGAGAAGTACCGGTGAGCAGTTCTTC. It specifies CARGHSTSGRSTGEQFF.

J is TRBJ1-1 and V is TRBV19; 9 nucleotides match TRBD1. With 6 bases clipped from V and 1 base from J, the junction kept 9 bases outside the gene matches. Germline V lookup: CDR1 LNHDA, CDR2 SQIVND (reference sequence). The CDR3 length is 16 residues. The CDR3 nucleotides are TGTGCCAGTAGGGCCACGAGGACAGGGGCGAACACTGAAGCTTTCTTT. This sequence encodes CASRATRTGANTEAFF.

The chain is built from TRBV6-2 or TRBV6-3 and TRBJ2-7, with 9 bases aligning to TRBD1. The V gene end was trimmed by 4 bases and the J gene end by 6 bases; junction bases not matched to a gene: 13. This CDR3 has 16 amino acids. The germline gives CDR1 MNHEY, CDR2 SVGEGT. The CDR3 DNA follows: TGTGCCAGCAGTTTCTCTCCCGGGACAGGGCGGGGCGAGCAGTACTTC. Translation: CASSFSPGTGRGEQYF.

This rearrangement joins TRBV28 to TRBJ1-1; 8 nucleotides agree with TRBD1. V shed 6 bases and J 3 bases; nucleotides not matched to a gene: 6. Germline-derived CDR1 and CDR2 are MDHEN and SYDVKM. The CDR3 spans 14 residues. The CDR3 nucleotides are TGTGCCAGCAGGGATGGACAGGGACACACTGAAGCTTTCTTT. This translates into CASRDGQGHTEAFF. Supplemented by reference TRBV28 and TRBJ1-1, the full variable domain reads DVKVTQSSRYLVKRTGEKVFLECVQDMDHENMFWYRQDPGLGLRLIYFSYDVKMKEKGDIPEGYSVSREKKERFSLILESASTNQTSMYLCASRDGQGHTEAFFGQGTRLTVV.

This chain's CDR3 is CASSPPGLAGDEQYF. The CDR3 DNA reads TGCGCCAGCAGCCCCCCCGGACTAGCGGGGGACGAGCAGTACTTC. The J gene is TRBJ2-7, the V gene TRBV4-1, with 13 positions matching TRBD2. The CDR3 has 15 residues. Trimming cost V 4 bases and J 5 bases; bases outside gene matches: 5. The V gene's germline CDR1 is MGHRA and CDR2 YSYEKL.

The V call is TRBV7-9, the J call TRBJ2-2; 11 positions match TRBD1. Unmatched junction bases numbered 10, after V lost 4 bases and J lost 6 bases. The CDR3 contains 17 residues. The germline V gene has CDR1 SEHNR and CDR2 FQNEAQ (reference sequence). The CDR3 loop is CASSSQDRGLIAGELFF. The CDR3 DNA follows: TGTGCCAGCAGCTCCCAGGACAGGGGGCTCATTGCCGGGGAGCTGTTTTTT.

The rearrangement uses TRBV7-9 and TRBJ2-2; the D gene is possibly TRBD2 (5 bases). The CDR3 runs to 14 residues. The V and J ends lost 1 base and 4 bases respectively, with 7 bases between them. The germline V gene encodes CDR1 SEHNR and CDR2 FQNEAQ (reference sequence). CDR3 nucleotides: TGTGCCAGCAGCTTAGTGAGGGCCACCGGGGAGCTGTTTTTT. This translates into CASSLVRATGELFF.

This chain uses TRBV7-9 with TRBJ2-1; unclear D gene. CDR1 and CDR2 (germline): SEHNR, FQNEAQ (reference sequence). The CDR3 runs 12 residues. Trimming left V 4 bases short and J 5 bases short, with 6 bases between. In DNA form, the CDR3 reads TGTGCCAGCAGCTCATCCAACAATGAGCAGTTCTTC. It translates to CASSSSNNEQFF.

V and J are TRBV9 and TRBJ2-3; 7 positions match TRBD2. CDR3 length: 16 amino acids. Germline CDR1 and CDR2: SGDLS and YYNGEE. The J segment lost 1 base and the V segment lost 0 bases, leaving 5 bases of the junction unmatched. The CDR3, as DNA: TGTGCCAGCAGCGTAGTCTCTAGCGGAGGCACAGATACGCAGTATTTT. Amino acids: CASSVVSSGGTDTQYF.

The rearrangement links TRBV24-1 to TRBJ1-2; 9 bases map to TRBD1. Germline CDR1 reads KGHDR; CDR2 reads SFDVKD. Trimming removed 2 bases from V and 4 bases from J; junction bases left unmatched: 7. The CDR3 contains 16 residues. The CDR3 region is CATSDSMGQGPYGYTF. CDR3 DNA sequence: TGTGCCACCAGTGATTCAATGGGACAGGGTCCCTATGGCTACACCTTC.

This rearrangement joins TRBV3-1 (or the pseudogene TRBV3-2) to TRBJ2-7; D uncertain. Looked up from germline, CDR1 is LGHDT and CDR2 is YNNKEL (reference sequence). CDR3 length: 15 residues. Between the trimmed V and J ends, which lost 1 base and 4 bases, there was a span of 14 bases. CDR3 protein: CASSQVWQKVYEQYF. As DNA, the CDR3 is TGTGCCAGCAGCCAAGTTTGGCAGAAAGTTTACGAGCAGTACTTC.